Shown below are 18 T cell receptor beta chains from a single sample sequenced in a study of T cells after yellow fever vaccination. In TCRdb, the 5' RACE reads were re-called with MiXCR into one record per CDR3 protein. The data hold under 600,000 distinct CDR3 sequences, with 20% to 25% observed a single time. This material consisted of PBMCs, taken about 21 days after the first yellow fever vaccination. The receptors here all came from a man between 18 and 35 years old who received the YFV17D yellow fever vaccine.

V gene TRBV20-1 combines with J gene TRBJ2-4; a weak D match, TRBD1 (6 bases). The germline V and J ends were trimmed by 8 bases and 6 bases, with 23 bases remaining between them. The CDR3 is made up of 15 amino acids. The germline CDR1 and CDR2 sequences are DFQATT and SNEGSKA (reference sequence). In DNA, the CDR3 is TGCAGTCCGACTCCCGGGACACCGAGGGGAAACATTCAGTACTTC. Translation: CSPTPGTPRGNIQYF.

The V gene is TRBV2, the J gene TRBJ1-1, with D perhaps TRBD1 (5 bases). This CDR3 region has 14 residues. V was clipped by 3 bases and J by 5 bases, with 13 bases between them. Germline lookup yields CDR1 SNHLY and CDR2 FYNNEI. CDR3 nucleotides: TGTGCCAGCAGTGATTCCCAGGGCGGGACTGAAGCTTTCTTT. Translation: CASSDSQGGTEAFF.

The chain combines TRBV4-1 with TRBJ1-5; 9 bases line up with TRBD1. The CDR3 has 17 amino acids. The V and J ends lost 4 bases and 7 bases, in that order; junction bases with no gene match: 14. The germline V gene encodes CDR1 MGHRA and CDR2 YSYEKL. The CDR3 bases are TGCGCCAGCAGCCCAGGAAAGAACAGGGGGCTAGGACAGCCCCAGCATTTT. As protein: CASSPGKNRGLGQPQHF.

This chain links TRBV10-3 with TRBJ2-3, with 9 nucleotides matching TRBD2. Germline-derived CDR1 and CDR2 are ENHRY and SYGVKD. V shed 0 bases and J 4 bases; nucleotides not matched to a gene: 11. The CDR3 has 18 residues. The CDR3: CAISESTPSRGGSDTQYF. The CDR3 nucleotides read TGTGCCATCAGTGAGTCTACCCCTTCGCGGGGGGGCTCAGATACGCAGTATTTT.

V and J are TRBV4-2 and TRBJ2-5, with D maybe TRBD1 (5 bases). The length of the CDR3 is 14 residues. V was cut by 6 bases and J by 5 bases, with 16 bases left in between. CDR1 and CDR2 (germline): LGHNA, YNFKEQ. The CDR3 DNA follows: TGTGCCAGCAGTCCAGGGCTCCCTTGGGAGACCCAGTACTTC. Protein sequence: CASSPGLPWETQYF.

This clonotype was recorded a few times. V and J are TRBV27 and TRBJ2-1, with TRBD2 as a possible D gene (6 bases). Germline V gene sequence: CDR1 MNHEY, CDR2 SMNVEV (reference sequence). The V end lost 0 bases, the J end lost 0 bases, and 9 bases lay between the germline ends. This CDR3 region has 16 residues. The CDR3 DNA follows: TGTGCCAGCAGTTTATCGGCGGGGAGCTCCTACAATGAGCAGTTCTTC. This encodes CASSLSAGSSYNEQFF.

The rearrangement links TRBV27 to TRBJ1-1, with 9 bases aligning to TRBD1. The CDR3 sequence is 15 residues long. V lost 7 bases, J lost 3 bases, and 9 bases stayed unmatched. CDR1 MNHEY and CDR2 SMNVEV come from the germline V gene (reference sequence). The CDR3 spells CASKVQGAGYTEAFF. CDR3 DNA: TGTGCCAGCAAAGTACAGGGGGCAGGGTACACTGAAGCTTTCTTT.

Remarks on this clonotype: This may stem from a read error, because a much larger clone lies one nucleotide away. CDR3: CAISIQSSYNEQFF. The CDR3 DNA sequence: TGTGCCATCAGCATCCAGAGCTCCTACAATGAGCAGTTCTTC. The V and J genes are TRBV15 and TRBJ2-1; D call uncertain. CDR3 length equals 14 residues. The germline V gene has CDR1 LNHNV and CDR2 YYDKDF (reference sequence). Full variable domain (missing parts from reference TRBV15 and TRBJ2-1): DAMVIQNPRYQVTQFGKPVTLSCSQTLNHNVMYWYQQKSSQAPKLLFHYYDKDFNNEADTPDNFQSRRPNTSFCFLDIRSPGLGDTAMYLCAISIQSSYNEQFFGPGTRLTVL.

The chain links TRBV7-9 to TRBJ1-2; 11 positions agree with TRBD1. CDR1 and CDR2 (germline): SEHNR, FQNEAQ (reference sequence). This CDR3 is built from 15 residues. The V and J ends lost 5 bases and 2 bases, in that order; junction bases with no gene match: 4. CDR3 amino acids: CASSLGTGGNYGYTF. The CDR3 DNA sequence: TGTGCCAGCAGCCTGGGGACAGGGGGAAACTATGGCTACACCTTC.

J is TRBJ2-2 and V is TRBV4-2; D remains ambiguous. With 3 bases removed from V and 1 base from J, the gap between germline ends came to 6 bases. This CDR3 has 14 amino acids. CDR1 and CDR2 (germline): LGHNA, YNFKEQ. For the CDR3, the DNA is TGTGCCAGCAGCCAGGAAGAGAACACCGGGGAGCTGTTTTTT. Protein: CASSQEENTGELFF.

This clonotype has more than one count but fewer than ten. Written as DNA, the CDR3 is TGTGCCAGCAGCTTAAAGGGGGCAGGTGTTGAAAAACTGTTTTTT. Translated: CASSLKGAGVEKLFF. This chain links TRBV7-9 with TRBJ1-4; 7 nucleotides align to TRBD1. CDR3 size: 15 residues. V lost 2 bases to trimming and J lost 7 bases; unmatched junction nucleotides: 7. The germline V gene has CDR1 SEHNR and CDR2 FQNEAQ (reference sequence).

This clonotype appeared a few times. V and J are TRBV20-1 and TRBJ2-1; perhaps TRBD1 as D (6 bases). Germline V CDR1 and CDR2: DFQATT, SNEGSKA (reference sequence). V dropped 5 bases and J dropped 6 bases, with 14 bases sitting between them. The CDR3 is 13 amino acids. CDR3 bases: TGCAGTGCTGTATACAGGGCGTTCAATGAGCAGTTCTTC. It encodes CSAVYRAFNEQFF.

The table lists this clonotype with a few counts. V gene TRBV12-3 or TRBV12-4 combines with J gene TRBJ2-5; D may be TRBD2 (6 bases). This CDR3 has 15 amino acids. V lost 6 bases, J lost 5 bases, and 19 bases lay in between. CDR3 nucleotides: TGTGCCAGCAGCCTACGGCGGGGACTGTTTGAGACCCAGTACTTC. It codes for CASSLRRGLFETQYF.

This clonotype has a count of ten or more. The chain links TRBV12-3 or TRBV12-4 to TRBJ1-3; no clear D. V was trimmed by 2 bases and J by 0 bases, leaving 5 bases between them. The CDR3 is made up of 14 amino acids. CDR3 DNA sequence: TGTGCCAGCAGTTTAACCTACTCTGGAAACACCATATATTTT. Translation: CASSLTYSGNTIYF.

The chain is built from TRBV30 and TRBJ1-1; 9 nucleotides agree with TRBD1. CDR1 is GTSNPN and CDR2 is SVGIG in the germline V gene (reference sequence). V was pared by 2 bases and J by 4 bases, with 2 bases of the junction left unmatched. This CDR3 has 13 residues. The CDR3 here is CAWSKTGGTEAFF. The CDR3, as DNA: TGTGCCTGGAGTAAGACAGGGGGCACTGAAGCTTTCTTT.

This clonotype was seen a few times. This chain links TRBV12-3 or TRBV12-4 with TRBJ2-5; D is uncertain. The CDR3 covers 17 residues. Trimming shortened V by 8 bases and J by 5 bases, and 27 bases separated the two germline ends. The CDR3 DNA sequence: TGTGCCAGCCCCTGCCTCTACGGTCCGGCCGGACGGGAGACCCAGTACTTC. Translation: CASPCLYGPAGRETQYF.

This clonotype is medium-sized (0.01 to 0.1%) in the sample. The V call is TRBV9, the J call TRBJ2-3; D not certain. V lost 3 bases and J lost 6, with 8 bases in between. The CDR3 is made up of 12 amino acids. Germline V lookup: CDR1 SGDLS, CDR2 YYNGEE. CDR3 loop: CASSGGMDTQYF. The CDR3 nucleotides are TGTGCCAGCAGCGGTGGAATGGATACGCAGTATTTT.

This clonotype was found a few times. The chain has TRBV5-6 and TRBJ2-7; 9 bases agree with TRBD2. With 6 bases clipped from V and 3 bases from J, the junction kept 13 bases outside the gene matches. The CDR3 runs 16 residues. Germline V gene sequence: CDR1 SGHDT, CDR2 YYEEEE. CDR3 nucleotide sequence: TGTGCCAGCACCTACGGGGGGTCTAGCGGGGTCTACGAGCAGTACGTC. Residues: CASTYGGSSGVYEQYV.